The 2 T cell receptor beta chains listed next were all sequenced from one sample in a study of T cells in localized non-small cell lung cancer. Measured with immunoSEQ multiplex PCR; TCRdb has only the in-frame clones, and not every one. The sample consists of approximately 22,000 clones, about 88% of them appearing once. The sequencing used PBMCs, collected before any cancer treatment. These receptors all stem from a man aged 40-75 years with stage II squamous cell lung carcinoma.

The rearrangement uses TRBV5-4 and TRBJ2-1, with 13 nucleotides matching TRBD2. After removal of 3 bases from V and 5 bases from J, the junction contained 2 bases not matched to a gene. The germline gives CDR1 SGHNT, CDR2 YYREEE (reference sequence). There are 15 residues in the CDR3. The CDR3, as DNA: TGTGCCAGCAGCTCGGGGACTAGCGGGAACAATGAGCAGTTCTTC. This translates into CASSSGTSGNNEQFF. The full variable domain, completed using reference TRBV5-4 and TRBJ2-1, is ETGVTQSPTHLIKTRGQQVTLRCSSQSGHNTVSWYQQALGQGPQFIFQYYREEENGRGNFPPRFSGLQFPNYSSELNVNALELDDSALYLCASSSGTSGNNEQFFGPGTRLTVL.

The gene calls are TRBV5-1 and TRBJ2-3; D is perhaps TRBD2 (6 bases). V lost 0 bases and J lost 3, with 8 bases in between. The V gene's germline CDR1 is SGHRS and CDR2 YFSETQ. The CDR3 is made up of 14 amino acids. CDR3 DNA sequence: TGCGCCAGCAGCTTGGGGGAGGCAACAGATACGCAGTATTTT. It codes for CASSLGEATDTQYF.